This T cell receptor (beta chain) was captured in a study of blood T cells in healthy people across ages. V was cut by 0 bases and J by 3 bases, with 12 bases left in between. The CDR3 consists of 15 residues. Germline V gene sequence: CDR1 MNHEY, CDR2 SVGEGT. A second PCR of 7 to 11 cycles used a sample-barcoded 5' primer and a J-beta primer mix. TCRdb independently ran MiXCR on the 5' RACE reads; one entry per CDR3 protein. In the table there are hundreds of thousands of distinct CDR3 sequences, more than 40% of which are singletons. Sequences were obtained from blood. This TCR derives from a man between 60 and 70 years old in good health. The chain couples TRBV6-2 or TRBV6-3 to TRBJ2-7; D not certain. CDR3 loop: CASSYSRPRGYEQYF. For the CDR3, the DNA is TGTGCCAGCAGTTACTCGAGGCCCCGAGGCTACGAGCAGTACTTC.